Listed below are T cell receptor beta chains from one sample, sequenced in a study of cytotoxic CD8 clonotypes in ibrutinib-treated CLL. TCRdb's table, derived via immunoSEQ multiplex PCR, lists solely in-frame clones and lacks some. The sample yields 110,000 to 150,000 clones, approximately 80% seen once. Sequences were derived from PBMCs, sampled after 24 months of ibrutinib treatment. Source of these receptors: a human donor with chronic lymphocytic leukemia. CDR3s include the opening cysteine and the closing phenylalanine or tryptophan.

TRBJ1-2,TRBV10-3,CAISYGQGSYGYTF
TRBJ1-4,TRBV9,CASSVGGRWSEKLFF
TRBJ1-2,TRBV19,CASSRPGTGSHGYTF
TRBJ2-7,TRBV29-1,CSVHPRQGGEQYF
TRBJ2-3,TRBV7-2,CASSPLASTDTQYF
TRBJ2-7,TRBV18,CASSDRDNYEQYF
TRBJ1-1,TRBV4-3,CASSQGRQFEAFF
TRBJ2-3,TRBV7-2,CASSLMTSGTDTQYF
TRBJ1-3,TRBV7-9,CASSPPGGGNTIYF
TRBJ1-5,TRBV19,CASSISPVSSAQPQHF
TRBJ2-1,TRBV7-8,CASSLGGAGSTHNEQFF
TRBJ1-5,TRBV7-9,CASSSTGVQPQHF
TRBJ2-1,TRBV19,CASSPTSSYNEQFF
TRBJ1-5,TRBV7-2,CASSLEGGANQPQHF
TRBJ2-5,TRBV7-2,CASSPGLQETQYF
TRBJ2-7,TRBV7-6,CASSGAGLQQYF
TRBJ2-2,TRBV7-9,CASSQTGVPGELFF
TRBJ2-1,TRBV5-5,CASSLKGLDGSYNEQFF
TRBJ1-1,TRBV9,CASSVGAQTEAFF
TRBJ2-2,TRBV6-5,CASRAPQGATGELFF
TRBJ1-1,TRBV19,CASRGLYAGVLNTEAFF
TRBJ2-5,TRBV29-1,CSAGGPGSETQYF
TRBJ2-7,TRBV7-8,CASSRISGRALDEQYF
-,TRBV18,CASSPRGSEQYF
TRBJ2-7,TRBV6-1,CASSRPSGYEQYF
TRBJ2-7,TRBV28,CASTGRAYEQYF
TRBJ2-6,TRBV4-2,CASSQDLGAGANVLTF